These 10 T cell receptor beta chains share one sample of origin, sequenced in a study of OX40 agonist ivuxolimab in advanced cancers. Library preparation employed the immunoSEQ multiplex PCR assay. Not all clones reach the TCRdb copy of this immuneACCESS table, which keeps in-frame sequences only. Checked studies attribute under half of the gap to unresolved V genes and leave the rest unexplained. Counted in this sample were about 73,000 clones; 80% to 90% of them appeared once. Of the sample, approximately 0.51% is held by the ten largest clones. The sample consisted of CD4+ or CD8+ T cells sorted from blood, taken in a trial of the OX40 agonist ivuxolimab. These receptors originate from an adult with an advanced solid tumor such as melanoma, head and neck, liver or kidney cancer.

The J gene is TRBJ2-7, the V gene TRBV5-1; TRBD2 matches at 15 bases. In germline, CDR1 is SGHRS, CDR2 YFSETQ. V lost 3 bases and J lost 6; bases outside the gene matches: 7. The CDR3 spans 16 residues. CDR3 loop: CASSYGLAGGLGEQYF. In DNA, the CDR3 is TGCGCCAGCAGCTATGGACTAGCGGGAGGGTTAGGCGAGCAGTACTTC.

This chain connects TRBV6-5 to TRBJ2-2; D is undetermined. The germline V gene encodes CDR1 MNHEY and CDR2 SVGAGI. This CDR3 is 11 amino acids long. V was pared by 5 bases and J by 7 bases, with 5 bases between. CDR3 sequence: CASSKNGELFF. For the CDR3, the DNA is TGTGCCAGCAGTAAAAACGGGGAGCTGTTTTTT.

V is TRBV6-5 and J is TRBJ1-1; D perhaps matches TRBD1 (6 bases). V lost 3 bases and J lost 0, with 8 bases in between. The CDR3 is 14 amino acids. In germline, CDR1 is MNHEY, CDR2 SVGAGI. The CDR3 DNA follows: TGTGCCAGCAGTTATAGGGGGATGAACACTGAAGCTTTCTTT. Translation gives CASSYRGMNTEAFF.

This chain joins TRBV28 and TRBJ2-7, with D perhaps TRBD2 (7 bases). CDR1 and CDR2 from the germline V gene are MDHEN and SYDVKM. The CDR3 totals 12 residues. Trimming took off 2 bases at V and 10 bases at J, with 12 bases between the two ends. Written as DNA, the CDR3 is TGTGCCAGCAGTTTAGAGGGGGGGAACCAGTACTTC. Translating gives CASSLEGGNQYF. The full variable domain, with the rest looked up from reference TRBV28 and TRBJ2-7, is DVKVTQSSRYLVKRTGEKVFLECVQDMDHENMFWYRQDPGLGLRLIYFSYDVKMKEKGDIPEGYSVSREKKERFSLILESASTNQTSMYLCASSLEGGNQYFGPGTRLTVT.

The rearrangement links TRBV5-1 to TRBJ2-7, with D uncertain. The V end was cut by 2 bases, the J end by 6 bases, with 21 bases between. The germline gives CDR1 SGHRS, CDR2 YFSETQ. CDR3 length: 16 residues. The CDR3, as DNA: TGCGCCAGCAGCTTAGGGTCGCGACTTCATCCCGCCGAGCAGTACTTC. Translation gives CASSLGSRLHPAEQYF.

This clone was seen only once. This chain links TRBV10-3 with TRBJ2-7, with TRBD2 as a possible D gene (6 bases). The CDR3 length is 13 residues. Germline V gene sequence: CDR1 ENHRY, CDR2 SYGVKD. Between the trimmed V and J ends, which lost 0 bases and 4 bases, there was a span of 7 bases. CDR3 in amino acids: CAISESGTYEQYF. The CDR3 DNA is TGTGCCATCAGTGAGTCAGGGACTTACGAGCAGTACTTC.

The gene calls are TRBV10-3 and TRBJ1-3; 10 nucleotides match TRBD1. CDR1 ENHRY and CDR2 SYGVKD come from the germline V gene. V dropped 6 bases and J dropped 3; count of bases not matched to a gene: 5. CDR3 length equals 15 residues. In DNA form, the CDR3 reads TGTGCCATCAGCAGGGGACAGGGGTATGGAAACACCATATATTTT. This sequence encodes CAISRGQGYGNTIYF.

V usage is TRBV28 and J usage is TRBJ2-5, with 7 positions matching TRBD2. This CDR3 contains 16 residues. Germline assignment: CDR1 MDHEN and CDR2 SYDVKM. V gave up 2 bases and J gave up 1 base; unmatched junction bases: 7. In DNA, the CDR3 is TGTGCCAGCAGTTTAGGGACCCCTAGCGGCCAAGAGACCCAGTACTTC. Translation gives CASSLGTPSGQETQYF.

The chain couples TRBV7-8 to TRBJ2-3, with TRBD2 matching 7 bases. This CDR3 region has 15 residues. Germline CDR1 SGHVS, CDR2 FQNEAQ. V was clipped by 2 bases and J by 4 bases; unmatched bases: 6. The CDR3 nucleotides read TGTGCCAGCAGCTTACGGCTAGCGGTAGCAGATACGCAGTATTTT. This codes for CASSLRLAVADTQYF.

The rearrangement joins TRBV5-1 to TRBJ2-7; D is possibly TRBD1 (6 bases). Trimming took 7 bases from V and 4 from J, leaving 12 bases between them. The CDR3 sequence is 12 residues long. Germline V gene lookup returns CDR1 SGHRS and CDR2 YFSETQ. The CDR3 bases are TGCGCCAGCGGGGGCGGCCGATACGAGCAGTACTTC. Translated, it gives CASGGGRYEQYF.